A selection of T cell receptor beta chains follows, all from one sample in a study of T cell changes during pregnancy in multiple sclerosis. TCRdb's copy holds only in-frame clones and misses some; the assay was immunoSEQ multiplex PCR. Counted here are about 53,000 clones, around nine tenths occurring once; the ten biggest clones make up just over 3%. The sample in question was CD8+ T cells from peripheral blood mononuclear cells, obtained before pregnancy. These receptors were obtained from a female donor with multiple sclerosis, enrolled in a pregnancy study. Each CDR3 is given with its conserved first and last residue. A D gene is named only where the DNA matches it firmly. Clone size, where shown, is once, few, many, or a class for clones that have expanded.

J	V	D	size	DNA	CDR3
TRBJ1-2	TRBV9	.	once	TGTGCCAGCAGCGTAGAGGGGCAGGGGACCTCTAACTATGGCTACACCTTC	CASSVEGQGTSNYGYTF
TRBJ1-4	TRBV7-9	.	.	TGTGCCAGCAGCCCCCCAATCGGAGACGCCGAAAAACTGTTTTTT	CASSPPIGDAEKLFF
TRBJ1-2	TRBV7-2	.	.	TGTGCCAGCAGCTCCCTAGTTAGGACAGAAAGTAACTATGGCTACACCTTC	CASSSLVRTESNYGYTF
TRBJ2-7	TRBV11-2	.	.	TGTGCCAGCGAAGGACAGATCTACGAGCAGTACTTC	CASEGQIYEQYF
TRBJ1-1	TRBV27	TRBD1	.	TGTGCCAGCAGGGGGACAGACAAGGCTGAAGCTTTCTTT	CASRGTDKAEAFF
TRBJ1-1	TRBV4-3	.	.	TGCGCCAGCAGCCAAGACCCCCCCGCGGGTGGGACTGAAGCTTTCTTT	CASSQDPPAGGTEAFF
TRBJ2-3	TRBV12-5	TRBD1	.	TGTGCTACCGCCCCAGGGACAGGGGTTGTCAGCACAGATACGCAGTATTTT	CATAPGTGVVSTDTQYF
TRBJ1-2	TRBV6-1	.	.	TGTGCCAGCAATGTCGGCTATGGCTACACCTTC	CASNVGYGYTF
TRBJ1-1	TRBV2	TRBD1	.	TGTGCCAGCAGCCCTCCCCGGACAGGGCTACCGAACACTGAAGCTTTCTTT	CASSPPRTGLPNTEAFF
TRBJ1-5	TRBV4-1	TRBD1	.	TGCGCCAGCAGCCAAGAGGACAGGGGGAGCAATCAGCCCCAGCATTTT	CASSQEDRGSNQPQHF
TRBJ1-2	TRBV6-5	.	.	TGTGCCAGCAGTTACTTTAGAAGTAACTATGGCTACACCTTC	CASSYFRSNYGYTF
TRBJ1-2	TRBV13	.	once	TGTGCCAGCAGCCAAGTGGTGGACTCCGACCGCCATGGCTACACCTTC	CASSQVVDSDRHGYTF
TRBJ1-2	TRBV14	.	.	TGTGCCAGCAGCCAAGTGGGCGGGTTGGGCTACACCTTC	CASSQVGGLGYTF
TRBJ2-7	TRBV5-8	.	.	TGTGCCAGCAGCCCGTCCGGGTACGAGCAGTACTTC	CASSPSGYEQYF
TRBJ1-2	TRBV25-1	.	.	TGTGCCAGCAGTGGAGATGGTGGCTACACCTTC	CASSGDGGYTF
TRBJ1-2	TRBV9	TRBD1	.	TGTGCCAGCAGCGTCCGGGACAGGGTAGTAGCTGGCTACACCTTC	CASSVRDRVVAGYTF
TRBJ2-7	TRBV27	TRBD1	.	TGTGCCAGCAGTTTAGGGACAGGGCCCTCCTACGAGCAGTACTTC	CASSLGTGPSYEQYF
TRBJ2-7	TRBV4-1	.	.	TGCGCCAGCAGCCAAGGTGGGGGGACCGAGCAGTACTTC	CASSQGGGTEQYF
TRBJ1-2	TRBV30	.	.	TGTGCCTGGGGGGTCGGGGGAGGTCACTATGGCTACACCTTC	CAWGVGGGHYGYTF
TRBJ2-1	TRBV30	.	.	TGTGCCTGGAGAGCGACAGCCTCCTACAATGAGCAGTTCTTC	CAWRATASYNEQFF
TRBJ2-3	TRBV10-3	TRBD2	.	TGTGCCATCAATGGACTCGGTAGCGGGGGGGTCTCAGATACGCAGTATTTT	CAINGLGSGGVSDTQYF
TRBJ2-3	TRBV4-3	.	.	TGCGCCAGCAGCCAAACAGCGGTAAGCACAGATACGCAGTATTTT	CASSQTAVSTDTQYF
TRBJ1-1	TRBV9	.	.	TGTGCCAGCAGCGTAGGCGCTGGGGGCGGCACTGAAGCTTTCTTT	CASSVGAGGGTEAFF
TRBJ1-2	TRBV2	.	few	TGTGCCAGCAGTGGGAAGGGGCCCAACTATGGCTACACCTTC	CASSGKGPNYGYTF
TRBJ2-1	TRBV4-2	.	.	TGTGCCAGCAGCCAAGCGTCGGGGGATTACAATGAGCAGTTCTTC	CASSQASGDYNEQFF